These 19 T cell receptor beta chains came from one sample sequenced in a study of T-cell memory formation after mild COVID-19. TCRdb reprocessed the 5' RACE reads via MiXCR and lists one record per CDR3 protein. The repertoire holds roughly 400,000 distinct CDR3 sequences, with 20% to 25% as singletons. Sample: PBMCs or a T cell subset sorted from them (not recorded which). All receptors derive from an adult woman who had mild COVID-19 (a few samples of this study predate the infection). Cell type and time point are not known.

This sequence joins TRBV7-2 and TRBJ1-6; no firm D call. Trimming removed 5 bases from V and 6 bases from J, with 17 bases in between. Germline CDR1 SGHTA, CDR2 FQGNSA. The CDR3 covers 16 residues. The CDR3 region is CASSPSEGPFNSPLHF. The CDR3, as DNA: TGTGCCAGCAGCCCCAGCGAAGGGCCTTTTAATTCACCCCTCCACTTT.

This clonotype was detected once. This chain connects TRBV7-9 to TRBJ2-7; tentatively, D is TRBD1 (5 bases). The CDR3 has 12 residues. Trimming removed 1 base from V and 5 bases from J, with 6 bases in between. Germline V gene data show CDR1 as SEHNR and CDR2 as FQNEAQ (reference sequence). CDR3 nucleotides: TGTGCCAGCAGCTTAGGGACACACGAGCAGTACTTC. It is translated as CASSLGTHEQYF.

The gene calls are TRBV29-1 and TRBJ1-5, with D perhaps TRBD1 (6 bases). The CDR3 contains 13 residues. Trimming cost V 4 bases and J 6 bases, with 13 bases left between them. CDR1 and CDR2 (germline): SQVTM, ANQGSEA. The CDR3 DNA is TGCAGCGTTGCTGCGGGGGCGGGTCAGCCCCAGCATTTT. This encodes CSVAAGAGQPQHF.

This clonotype was seen a handful of times. The rearrangement joins TRBV20-1 to TRBJ2-7; D unresolved. The V end was cut by 0 bases, the J end by 0 bases, with 9 bases between. The CDR3 extends over 14 amino acids. CDR1 DFQATT and CDR2 SNEGSKA come from the germline V gene (reference sequence). CDR3 DNA sequence: TGCAGTGCTAGAGATCCCGGGCGCTCCTACGAGCAGTACTTC. This encodes CSARDPGRSYEQYF.

Only a few counts were recorded for this clonotype. V gene TRBV4-1 combines with J gene TRBJ1-1; TRBD1 is a possible D gene (6 bases). The germline CDR1 and CDR2 sequences are MGHRA and YSYEKL. V was cut by 6 bases and J by 1 base, with 6 bases left in between. The CDR3 contains 12 residues. CDR3 sequence: CASRTGNTEAFF. CDR3 sequence (DNA): TGCGCCAGCAGGACAGGGAACACTGAAGCTTTCTTT.

The chain couples TRBV24-1 to TRBJ1-1; the D is unclear. Germline assignment: CDR1 KGHDR and CDR2 SFDVKD. The V end lost 1 base, the J end lost 2 bases, and 4 bases lay between the germline ends. This CDR3 comprises 13 residues. CDR3 bases: TGTGCCACCAGTGATTTTGCTAACACTGAAGCTTTCTTT. Translating gives CATSDFANTEAFF.

The rearrangement uses TRBV20-1 and TRBJ2-7, with no clear D. The length of the CDR3 is 14 residues. Trimming removed 5 bases at V and 4 bases at J, with 18 bases between. Germline V gene lookup returns CDR1 DFQATT and CDR2 SNEGSKA (reference sequence). CDR3 protein: CSAPRRGVLYEQYF. The CDR3 DNA reads TGCAGTGCTCCGAGACGAGGAGTCCTTTACGAGCAGTACTTC.

This clonotype was detected only a few times. The V gene is TRBV20-1, the J gene TRBJ2-2; weak D call: TRBD1 (5 bases). V was cut by 3 bases and J by 4 bases, with 9 bases left in between. CDR3 length equals 13 residues. Germline V CDR1 and CDR2: DFQATT, SNEGSKA (reference sequence). Here the CDR3 DNA reads TGCAGTGCTAGTACCAGGGTCACCGGGGAGCTGTTTTTT. Amino acids: CSASTRVTGELFF.

The chain couples TRBV3-1 to TRBJ1-6, with D possibly matching TRBD1 (5 bases). Germline CDR1 and CDR2: LGHDT and YNNKEL (reference sequence). The V and J ends lost 1 base and 10 bases respectively, with 11 bases between them. There are 14 residues in the CDR3. The CDR3 region is CASSQVPGNSPLHF. The CDR3 DNA reads TGTGCCAGCAGCCAAGTGCCAGGGAACTCACCCCTCCACTTT.

Only a few counts were recorded for this clonotype. The chain couples TRBV12-3 or TRBV12-4 to TRBJ1-2, with D possibly TRBD1 on 6 matching bases. V lost 5 bases and J lost 4, with 14 bases in between. This CDR3 is built from 14 residues. The CDR3 here is CASSMLRGPYGYTF. The CDR3 DNA is TGTGCCAGCAGTATGCTCAGGGGCCCCTATGGCTACACCTTC.

This clonotype was picked up a small number of times. The chain recombines TRBV5-1 with TRBJ2-3, with TRBD2 matching over 13 bases. In germline, CDR1 is SGHRS, CDR2 YFSETQ. CDR3 length: 18 residues. V lost 4 bases to trimming and J lost 0 bases; unmatched junction nucleotides: 8. The CDR3 coding sequence is TGCGCCAGCAGCGCTGGACTAGCGGGGGCCGCTAGCACAGATACGCAGTATTTT. Its translation is CASSAGLAGAASTDTQYF. The full variable domain, rest sourced from reference TRBV5-1 and TRBJ2-3, is KAGVTQTPRYLIKTRGQQVTLSCSPISGHRSVSWYQQTPGQGLQFLFEYFSETQRNKGNFPGRFSGRQFSNSRSEMNVSTLELGDSALYLCASSAGLAGAASTDTQYFGPGTRLTVL.

The chain links TRBV7-9 to TRBJ1-1; D gene unclear. Trimming shortened V by 5 bases and J by 14 bases, and 9 bases separated the two germline ends. The V gene's germline CDR1 is SEHNR and CDR2 FQNEAQ (reference sequence). This CDR3 is 9 amino acids long. The CDR3 loop is CASSPHPFF. The CDR3 DNA is TGTGCCAGCAGCCCTCATCCCTTCTTT.

The CDR3 DNA reads TGTGCCAGCAGCTTAACAGACACGGGGGGGAACACTGAAGCTTTCTTT. It specifies CASSLTDTGGNTEAFF. The chain uses TRBV7-9 and TRBJ1-1, with D maybe TRBD1 (5 bases). The CDR3 spans 16 residues. Trimming cost V 2 bases and J 1 base, with 14 bases left between them. Germline V gene data show CDR1 as SEHNR and CDR2 as FQNEAQ (reference sequence).

The rearrangement joins TRBV5-1 to TRBJ2-7; D call uncertain. The CDR3 extends over 14 amino acids. The germline CDR1 and CDR2 sequences are SGHRS and YFSETQ. The V gene lost 0 bases and the J gene lost 9 bases, with 16 bases spanning the gap. The CDR3, as DNA: TGCGCCAGCAGCTTGGATTACCCCGGACGGTGGCAGTACTTC. Its translation: CASSLDYPGRWQYF.

This clonotype was seen a few times. The chain combines TRBV20-1 with TRBJ2-3, with D uncertain. The CDR3 consists of 11 residues. CDR1 DFQATT and CDR2 SNEGSKA come from the germline V gene (reference sequence). Trimming stripped 0 bases from V and 7 bases from J, with 5 bases between. The CDR3: CSARDAHTQYF. The DNA for the CDR3 is TGCAGTGCTAGAGATGCGCATACGCAGTATTTT.

The genes are TRBV4-2 and TRBJ1-1; the D is unclear. Trimming took off 6 bases at V and 2 bases at J, with 13 bases between the two ends. The V gene's germline CDR1 is LGHNA and CDR2 YNFKEQ. The CDR3 is made up of 14 amino acids. The CDR3, as DNA: TGTGCCAGCAGGACACAGCGACCCAACACTGAAGCTTTCTTT. This sequence encodes CASRTQRPNTEAFF.

This rearrangement joins TRBV5-1 to TRBJ1-1, with TRBD1 as a possible D gene (6 bases). Trimming left V 6 bases short and J 4 bases short, with 13 bases between. This CDR3 is 13 amino acids long. Germline assignment: CDR1 SGHRS and CDR2 YFSETQ. This CDR3 reads CASTKMGATEAFF. In DNA form, the CDR3 reads TGCGCCAGCACCAAAATGGGGGCCACTGAAGCTTTCTTT.

V usage is TRBV6-5 and J usage is TRBJ2-2; D might be TRBD2 (5 bases). Germline V gene lookup returns CDR1 MNHEY and CDR2 SVGAGI. The CDR3 extends over 15 amino acids. Trimming pared 2 bases from V and 1 base from J, leaving 8 bases between. CDR3 coding DNA: TGTGCCAGCAGTTACGAGGCGGGGAACACCGGGGAGCTGTTTTTT. Protein: CASSYEAGNTGELFF.

The rearrangement uses TRBV4-2 and TRBJ1-4; 9 bases match TRBD1. Looked up from germline, CDR1 is LGHNA and CDR2 is YNFKEQ. J lost 4 bases, V lost 8 bases, and 17 bases had no gene match. This CDR3 is built from 18 residues. CDR3 sequence (DNA): TGTGCCAGCGGACTACTTCCCGGGACAGGGTCGAGTAATGAAAAACTGTTTTTT. Translated, it gives CASGLLPGTGSSNEKLFF.